This record covers a single T cell receptor (beta chain). Antigen: not known. The record originates from a study of cytomegalovirus exposure and HLA in healthy donors. Study results and limitations: Looking again later, the authors saw that most CMV-associated TCR beta chains seemed HLA-restricted. Sequencing depth roughly uniform across donors was assumed in presence/absence analyses.

Amplification used 60 Vbeta primers and 13 Jbeta primers. The repertoire was sequenced with immunoSEQ multiplex PCR; TCRdb's copy has only in-frame clones and lacks some. This table has over 70,000 clones, 80% appearing once. The length of the CDR3 is 16 residues. The V end lost 6 bases, the J end lost 3 bases, and 17 bases lay between the germline ends. Germline CDR1 reads SNHLY; CDR2 reads FYNNEI. The rearrangement uses TRBV2 and TRBJ2-2, with TRBD2 as a possible D gene (7 bases). Sequenced: PBMCs. The receptor comes from a man between 18 and 29 years old in good health and CMV-seronegative. Here the CDR3 reads CASRRTRGGDTGELFF. The CDR3 nucleotides read TGTGCCAGCAGGCGGACTAGGGGGGGCGACACCGGGGAGCTGTTTTTT. Supplemented by reference TRBV2 and TRBJ2-2, the full variable domain reads EPEVTQTPSHQVTQMGQEVILRCVPISNHLYFYWYRQILGQKVEFLVSFYNNEISEKSEIFDDQFSVERPDGSNFTLKIRSTKLEDSAMYFCASRRTRGGDTGELFFGEGSRLTVL.